The table lists the clone carrying this T cell receptor (beta chain) with a count of one. Its matching antigen is unknown. This record belongs to a study of shared clonotypes between healthy human individuals. The wider study: Contributing individuals were a couple of females and a few males aged 18 to 49. Each donor contributed plates that comprised three CD4 naive, three CD4 memory, two CD8 naive and one CD8 memory. The study, taken as a whole, reports: Estimated richness was generally greater in naive than memory subsets.

From CD4+ cells came CD45RA+ naive and CD45RA-negative memory subsets. The method was immunoSEQ multiplex PCR; TCRdb's version includes in-frame clones alone and lacks a portion of them. The repertoire has about 2.4 million clones, more than 85% of them found once; the top ten carry around 0.4%. Germline loops: CDR1 GTSNPN, CDR2 SVGIG (reference sequence). The CDR3 consists of 17 residues. V trimming: 5 bases; J trimming: 2 bases; junction bases outside the gene matches: 17. The specimen was naive CD4+ T cells from PBMCs. The subset denotes: CD45RA+ positively selected. The chain joins TRBV30 to TRBJ2-5; 7 bases match TRBD2. The origin of this receptor is a man in his late teens or twenties in good health. Some clones in this sample may be carry-over from other donors' samples. This chain's CDR3 is CAWLPPSGQGLQETQYF. The CDR3 DNA reads TGTGCCTGGCTTCCGCCCTCTGGGCAGGGACTACAAGAGACCCAGTACTTC.